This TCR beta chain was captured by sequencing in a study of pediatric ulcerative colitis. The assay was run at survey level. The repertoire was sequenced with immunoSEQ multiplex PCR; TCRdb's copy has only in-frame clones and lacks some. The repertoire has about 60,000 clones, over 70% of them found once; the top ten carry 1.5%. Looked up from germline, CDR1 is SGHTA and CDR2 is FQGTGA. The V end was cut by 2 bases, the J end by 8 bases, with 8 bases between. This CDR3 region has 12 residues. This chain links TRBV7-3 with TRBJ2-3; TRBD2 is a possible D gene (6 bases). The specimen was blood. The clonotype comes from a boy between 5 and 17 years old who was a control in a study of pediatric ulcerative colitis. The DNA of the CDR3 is TGTGCCAGCAGCTTAGGGCGGGGTACGCAGTATTTT. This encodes CASSLGRGTQYF.